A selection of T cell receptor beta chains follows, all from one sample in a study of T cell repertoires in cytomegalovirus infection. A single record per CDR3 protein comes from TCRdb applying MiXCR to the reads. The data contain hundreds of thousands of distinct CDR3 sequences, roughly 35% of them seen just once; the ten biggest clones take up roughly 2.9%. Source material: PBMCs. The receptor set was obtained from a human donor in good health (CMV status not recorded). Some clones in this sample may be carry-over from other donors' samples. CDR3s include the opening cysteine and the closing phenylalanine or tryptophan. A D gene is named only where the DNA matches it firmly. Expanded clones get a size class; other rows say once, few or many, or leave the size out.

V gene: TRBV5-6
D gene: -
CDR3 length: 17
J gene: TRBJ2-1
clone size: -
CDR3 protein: CASSSSMGSVISNEQFF
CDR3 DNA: TGTGCCAGCAGCTCTTCCATGGGCTCCGTTATCTCGAATGAGCAGTTCTTC

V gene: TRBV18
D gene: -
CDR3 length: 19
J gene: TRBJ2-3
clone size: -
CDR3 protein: CASSGLAVSPHGNADTQYF
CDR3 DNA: TGTGCCAGCTCAGGGCTGGCGGTTTCTCCACACGGGAATGCAGATACGCAGTATTTT

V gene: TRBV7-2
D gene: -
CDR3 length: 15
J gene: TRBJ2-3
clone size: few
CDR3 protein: CASSLVSGGGDTQYF
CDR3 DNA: TGTGCCAGCAGCTTAGTCAGCGGAGGGGGTGATACGCAGTATTTT

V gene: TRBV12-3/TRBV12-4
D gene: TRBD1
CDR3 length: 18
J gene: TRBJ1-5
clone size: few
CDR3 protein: CASSLVHNSRDRNQPQHF
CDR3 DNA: TGTGCCAGCAGTTTAGTCCATAATTCCCGGGACAGAAATCAGCCCCAGCATTTT

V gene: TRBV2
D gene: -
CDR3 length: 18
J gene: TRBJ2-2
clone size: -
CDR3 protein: CASSEAVSIGVYTGELFF
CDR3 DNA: TGTGCCAGCAGTGAAGCGGTCTCTATCGGGGTGTACACCGGGGAGCTGTTTTTT

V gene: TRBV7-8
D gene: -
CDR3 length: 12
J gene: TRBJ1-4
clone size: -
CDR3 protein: CASSFGGEKLFF
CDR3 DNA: TGTGCCAGCAGCTTCGGAGGAGAAAAACTGTTTTTT

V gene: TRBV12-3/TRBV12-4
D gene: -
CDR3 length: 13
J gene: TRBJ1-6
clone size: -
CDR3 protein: CASSPGYSSPLHF
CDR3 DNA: TGTGCCAGCAGTCCAGGGTACAGTTCACCCCTCCACTTT

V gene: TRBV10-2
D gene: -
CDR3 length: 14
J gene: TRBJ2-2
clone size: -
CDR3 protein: CASSVGGRTGELFF
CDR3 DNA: TGCGCCAGCAGTGTCGGGGGCAGGACCGGGGAGCTGTTTTTT

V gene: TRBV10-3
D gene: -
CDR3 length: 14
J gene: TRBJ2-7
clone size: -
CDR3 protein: CAISPSNQPYEQYF
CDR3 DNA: TGTGCCATCAGCCCATCAAACCAACCCTACGAGCAGTACTTC

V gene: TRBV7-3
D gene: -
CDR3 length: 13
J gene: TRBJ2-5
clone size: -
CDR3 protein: CASSLFLGETQYF
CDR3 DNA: TGTGCCAGCAGCTTATTCTTGGGAGAGACCCAGTACTTC

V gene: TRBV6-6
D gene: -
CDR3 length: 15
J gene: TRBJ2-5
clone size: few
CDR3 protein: CASSYISGEGETQYF
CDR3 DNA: TGTGCCAGCAGTTACATCAGTGGGGAAGGAGAGACCCAGTACTTC

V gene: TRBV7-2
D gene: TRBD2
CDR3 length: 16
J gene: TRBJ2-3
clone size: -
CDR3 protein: CASSARTSGGTLTQYF
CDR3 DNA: TGTGCCAGCAGCGCTCGGACTAGCGGAGGTACACTTACGCAGTATTTT

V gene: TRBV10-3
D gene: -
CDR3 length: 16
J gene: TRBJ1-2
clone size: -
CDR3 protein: CAIRTQRFGANYGYTF
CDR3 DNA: TGTGCCATCAGGACCCAACGGTTTGGGGCTAACTATGGCTACACCTTC

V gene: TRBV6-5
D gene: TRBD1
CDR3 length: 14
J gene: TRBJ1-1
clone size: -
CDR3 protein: CASTRGQFDTEAFF
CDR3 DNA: TGTGCCAGCACCCGGGGACAGTTCGACACTGAAGCTTTCTTT

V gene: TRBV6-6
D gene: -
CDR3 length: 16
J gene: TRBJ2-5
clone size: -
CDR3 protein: CASSRTPSDPKGAQYF
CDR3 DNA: TGTGCCAGCAGCCGCACACCTTCGGACCCGAAAGGAGCCCAGTACTTC

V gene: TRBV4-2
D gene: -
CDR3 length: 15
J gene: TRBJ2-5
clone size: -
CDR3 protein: CASSQDRGIVETQYF
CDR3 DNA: TGTGCCAGCAGCCAAGATCGCGGAATAGTAGAGACCCAGTACTTC

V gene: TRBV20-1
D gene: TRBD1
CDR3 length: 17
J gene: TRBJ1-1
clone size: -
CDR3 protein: CSARDPRQGNLNTEAFF
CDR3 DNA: TGCAGTGCTAGAGATCCTAGACAGGGGAACTTGAACACTGAAGCTTTCTTT

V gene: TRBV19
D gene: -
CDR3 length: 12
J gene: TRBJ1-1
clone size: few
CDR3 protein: CASSKGDTEAFF
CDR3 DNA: TGTGCCAGTAGTAAGGGAGACACTGAAGCTTTCTTT

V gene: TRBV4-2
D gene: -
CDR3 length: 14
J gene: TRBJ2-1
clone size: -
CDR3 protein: CASSPLVGRGEQFF
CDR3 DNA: TGTGCCAGCAGCCCTCTGGTGGGCCGTGGTGAGCAGTTCTTC

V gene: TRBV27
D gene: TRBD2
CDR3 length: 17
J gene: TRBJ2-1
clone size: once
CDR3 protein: CASSPTSGAESANEQFF
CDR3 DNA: TGTGCCAGCAGTCCGACTAGCGGGGCCGAGTCGGCTAATGAGCAGTTCTTC

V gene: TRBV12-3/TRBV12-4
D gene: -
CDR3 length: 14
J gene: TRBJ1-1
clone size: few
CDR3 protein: CASSFAGPNTEALF
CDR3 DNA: TGTGCCAGCAGTTTCGCCGGCCCTAACACTGAAGCTTTATTT

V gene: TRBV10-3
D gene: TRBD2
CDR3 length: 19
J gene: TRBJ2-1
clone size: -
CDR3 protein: CAISVPNSGATRSYNEQFF
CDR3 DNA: TGTGCCATCAGCGTGCCGAATAGCGGGGCGACCCGCTCCTACAATGAGCAGTTCTTC

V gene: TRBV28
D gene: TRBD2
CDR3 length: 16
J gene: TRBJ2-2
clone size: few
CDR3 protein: CASSRTSATNTGELFF
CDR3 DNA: TGTGCCAGCAGCAGAACTAGCGCCACGAACACCGGGGAGCTGTTTTTT

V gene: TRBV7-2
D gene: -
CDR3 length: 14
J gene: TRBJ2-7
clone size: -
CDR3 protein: CASSFLGQTYEQYF
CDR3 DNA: TGTGCCAGCAGCTTTTTGGGCCAGACCTACGAGCAGTACTTC

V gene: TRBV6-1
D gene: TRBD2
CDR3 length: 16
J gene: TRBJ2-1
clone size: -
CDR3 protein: CASSESPGLAGNEQFF
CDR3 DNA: TGTGCCAGCAGTGAGTCACCGGGACTAGCGGGCAATGAGCAGTTCTTC

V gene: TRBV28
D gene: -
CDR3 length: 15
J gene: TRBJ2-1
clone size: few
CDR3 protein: CASSPEYFTGNEQFF
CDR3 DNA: TGTGCCAGCAGTCCCGAGTATTTTACCGGAAATGAGCAGTTCTTC

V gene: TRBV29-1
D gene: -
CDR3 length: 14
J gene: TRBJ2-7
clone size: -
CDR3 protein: CSVELLLQGGEQYF
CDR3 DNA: TGCAGCGTTGAATTGTTGTTGCAGGGCGGCGAGCAGTACTTC

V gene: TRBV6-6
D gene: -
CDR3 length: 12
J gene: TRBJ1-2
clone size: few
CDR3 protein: CATYRADYGYTF
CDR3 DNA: TGTGCCACCTACCGGGCGGACTATGGCTACACCTTC

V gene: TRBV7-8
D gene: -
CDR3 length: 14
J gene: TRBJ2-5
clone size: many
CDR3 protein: CASSLDLTEKTQYF
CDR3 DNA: TGTGCCAGCAGCTTAGATTTGACAGAAAAGACCCAGTACTTC

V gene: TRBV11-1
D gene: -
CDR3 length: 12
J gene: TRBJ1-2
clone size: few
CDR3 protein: CASSEGLRGYTF
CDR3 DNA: TGTGCCAGCAGCGAGGGGCTTCGGGGCTACACCTTC

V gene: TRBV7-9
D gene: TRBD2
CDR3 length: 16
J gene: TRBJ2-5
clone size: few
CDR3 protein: CASSLDVSGNQETQYF
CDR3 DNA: TGTGCCAGCAGCTTAGATGTTAGCGGGAACCAAGAGACCCAGTACTTC

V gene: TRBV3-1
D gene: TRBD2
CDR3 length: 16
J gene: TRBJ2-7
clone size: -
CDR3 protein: CASSQEALAGVHEQYF
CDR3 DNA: TGTGCCAGCAGCCAAGAGGCCCTAGCGGGAGTCCACGAGCAGTACTTC

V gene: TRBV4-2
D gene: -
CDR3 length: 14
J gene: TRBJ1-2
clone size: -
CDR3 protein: CASSQDNSNYGYTF
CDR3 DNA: TGTGCCAGCAGCCAAGATAACAGTAACTATGGCTACACCTTC

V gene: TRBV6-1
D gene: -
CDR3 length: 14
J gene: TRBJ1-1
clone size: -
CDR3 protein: CASSEGRPPFEAFF
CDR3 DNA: TGTGCCAGCAGTGAAGGTCGGCCCCCGTTCGAAGCTTTCTTT

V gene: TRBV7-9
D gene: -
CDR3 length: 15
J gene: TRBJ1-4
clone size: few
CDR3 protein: CASSRLGHPNEKLFF
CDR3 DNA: TGTGCCAGCAGCCGTCTAGGACACCCAAATGAAAAACTGTTTTTT

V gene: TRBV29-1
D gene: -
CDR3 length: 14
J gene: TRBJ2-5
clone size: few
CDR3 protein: CSVEEGALRETQYF
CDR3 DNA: TGCAGCGTTGAGGAGGGGGCATTGCGAGAGACCCAGTACTTC

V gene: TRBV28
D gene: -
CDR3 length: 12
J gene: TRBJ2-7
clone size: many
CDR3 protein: CASSFLSYEQYF
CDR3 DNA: TGTGCCAGCAGTTTCCTCTCCTACGAGCAGTACTTC

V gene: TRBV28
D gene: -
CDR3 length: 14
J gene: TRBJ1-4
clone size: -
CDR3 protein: CASSFTGKQEKLFF
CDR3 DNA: TGTGCCAGCAGTTTTACAGGGAAACAGGAAAAACTGTTTTTT

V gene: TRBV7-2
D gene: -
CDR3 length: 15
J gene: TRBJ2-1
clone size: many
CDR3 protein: CASSSGLLSYNEQFF
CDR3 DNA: TGTGCCAGCAGCTCGGGACTTCTGTCCTACAATGAGCAGTTCTTC

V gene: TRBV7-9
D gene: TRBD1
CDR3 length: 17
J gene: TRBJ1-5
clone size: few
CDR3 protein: CASSSKWDDRGNQPQHF
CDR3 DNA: TGTGCCAGCAGCTCTAAGTGGGACGACAGGGGAAATCAGCCCCAGCATTTT

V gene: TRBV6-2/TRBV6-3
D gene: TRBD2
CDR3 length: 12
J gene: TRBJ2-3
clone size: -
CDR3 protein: CAARRESDTQYF
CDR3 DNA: TGTGCAGCACGGCGGGAGTCAGATACGCAGTATTTT

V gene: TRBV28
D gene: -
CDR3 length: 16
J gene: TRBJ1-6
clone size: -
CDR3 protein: CASSSSTGPHNSPLHF
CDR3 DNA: TGTGCCAGCAGTTCCTCGACAGGTCCCCATAATTCACCCCTCCACTTT

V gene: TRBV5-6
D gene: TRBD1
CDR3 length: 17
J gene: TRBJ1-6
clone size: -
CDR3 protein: CASSLEQGGNYNSPLHF
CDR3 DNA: TGTGCCAGCAGCTTGGAACAGGGGGGGAACTATAATTCACCCCTCCACTTT

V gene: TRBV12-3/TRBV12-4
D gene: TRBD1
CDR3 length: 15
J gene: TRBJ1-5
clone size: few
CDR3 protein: CASRGTGDSNQPQHF
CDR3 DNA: TGTGCCAGCAGGGGAACAGGGGACAGCAATCAGCCCCAGCATTTT

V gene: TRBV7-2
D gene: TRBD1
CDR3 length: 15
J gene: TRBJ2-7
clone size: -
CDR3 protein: CASSPRTGVPYEQYF
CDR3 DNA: TGTGCCAGCAGCCCTAGGACAGGGGTACCCTACGAGCAGTACTTC